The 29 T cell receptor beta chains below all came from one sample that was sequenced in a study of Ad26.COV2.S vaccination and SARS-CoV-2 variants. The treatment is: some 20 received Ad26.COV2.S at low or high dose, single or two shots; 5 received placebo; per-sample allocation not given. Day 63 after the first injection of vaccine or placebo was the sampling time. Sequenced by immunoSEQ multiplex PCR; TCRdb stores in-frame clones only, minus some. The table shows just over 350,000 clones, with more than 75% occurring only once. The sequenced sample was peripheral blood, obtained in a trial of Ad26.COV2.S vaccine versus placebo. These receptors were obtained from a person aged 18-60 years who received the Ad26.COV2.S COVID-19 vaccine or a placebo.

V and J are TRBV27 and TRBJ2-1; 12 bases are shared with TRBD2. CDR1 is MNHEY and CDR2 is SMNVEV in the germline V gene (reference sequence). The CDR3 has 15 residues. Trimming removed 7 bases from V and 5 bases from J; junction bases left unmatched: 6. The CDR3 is CASTSSGRAHNEQFF. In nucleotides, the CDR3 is TGTGCCAGCACTTCTAGCGGGAGGGCCCACAATGAGCAGTTCTTC.

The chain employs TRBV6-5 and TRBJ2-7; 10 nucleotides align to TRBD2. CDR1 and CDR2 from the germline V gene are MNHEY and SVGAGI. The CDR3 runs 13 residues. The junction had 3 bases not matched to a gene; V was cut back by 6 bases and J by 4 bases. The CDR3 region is CASSVGLAYEQYF. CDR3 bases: TGTGCCAGCAGCGTGGGACTAGCGTACGAGCAGTACTTC.

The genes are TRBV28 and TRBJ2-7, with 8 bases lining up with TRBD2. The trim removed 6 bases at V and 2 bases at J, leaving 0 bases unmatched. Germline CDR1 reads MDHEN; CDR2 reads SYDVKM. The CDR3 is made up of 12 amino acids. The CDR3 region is CASSGGAYEQYF. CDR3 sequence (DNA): TGTGCCAGCAGCGGGGGGGCCTACGAGCAGTACTTC.

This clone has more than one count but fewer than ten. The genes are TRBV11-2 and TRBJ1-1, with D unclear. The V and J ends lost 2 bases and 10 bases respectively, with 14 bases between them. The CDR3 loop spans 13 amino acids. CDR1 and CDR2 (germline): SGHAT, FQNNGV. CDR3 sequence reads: CASSLPTPLIAFF. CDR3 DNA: TGTGCCAGCAGCTTACCCACCCCTCTAATAGCTTTCTTT.

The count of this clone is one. The CDR3 is CASSYQSRNQPQHF. The CDR3 region has the DNA TGTGCCAGCAGTTACCAGTCGCGCAATCAGCCCCAGCATTTT. The chain recombines TRBV6-2 or TRBV6-3 with TRBJ1-5; D remains ambiguous. Germline CDR1 and CDR2: MNHEY and SVGEGT. CDR3 length equals 14 residues. V lost 2 bases to trimming and J lost 2 bases, with 7 bases between them.

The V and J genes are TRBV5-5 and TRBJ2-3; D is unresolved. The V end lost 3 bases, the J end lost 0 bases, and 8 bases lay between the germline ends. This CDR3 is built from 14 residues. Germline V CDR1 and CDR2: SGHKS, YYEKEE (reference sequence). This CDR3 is CASSYDGSTDTQYF. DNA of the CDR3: TGTGCCAGCAGCTATGACGGCAGCACAGATACGCAGTATTTT.

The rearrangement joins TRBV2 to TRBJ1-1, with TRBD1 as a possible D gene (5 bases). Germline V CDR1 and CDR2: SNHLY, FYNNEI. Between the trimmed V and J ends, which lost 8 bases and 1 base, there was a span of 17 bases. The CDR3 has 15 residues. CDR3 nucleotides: TGTGCCAGCGGGGGACTGGGACGAGGGAACACTGAAGCTTTCTTT. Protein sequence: CASGGLGRGNTEAFF.

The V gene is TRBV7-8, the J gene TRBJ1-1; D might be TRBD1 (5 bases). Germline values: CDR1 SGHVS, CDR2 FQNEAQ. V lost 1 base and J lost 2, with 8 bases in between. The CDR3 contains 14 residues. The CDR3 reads CASSLVTGNTEAFF. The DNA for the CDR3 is TGTGCCAGCAGCTTAGTCACAGGAAACACTGAAGCTTTCTTT.

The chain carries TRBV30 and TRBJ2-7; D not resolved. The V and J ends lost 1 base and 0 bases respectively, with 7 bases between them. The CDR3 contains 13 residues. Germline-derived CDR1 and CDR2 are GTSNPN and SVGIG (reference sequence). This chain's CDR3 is CAWSGPISYEQYF. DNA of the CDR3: TGTGCCTGGAGTGGGCCTATCTCCTACGAGCAGTACTTC.

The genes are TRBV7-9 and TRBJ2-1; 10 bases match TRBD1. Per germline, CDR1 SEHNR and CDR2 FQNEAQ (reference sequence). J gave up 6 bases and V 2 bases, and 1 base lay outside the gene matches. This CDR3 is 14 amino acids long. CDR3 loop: CASSLRTGGNEQFF. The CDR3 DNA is TGTGCCAGCAGCTTAAGGACAGGGGGCAATGAGCAGTTCTTC.

Here the CDR3 reads CASSLEAGIYEQYF. CDR3 DNA sequence: TGTGCCAGCAGCTTAGAGGCAGGAATCTACGAGCAGTACTTC. The chain carries TRBV7-8 and TRBJ2-7; D not certain. Trimming stripped 1 base from V and 3 bases from J, with 10 bases between. This CDR3 is built from 14 residues. Germline CDR1 reads SGHVS; CDR2 reads FQNEAQ.

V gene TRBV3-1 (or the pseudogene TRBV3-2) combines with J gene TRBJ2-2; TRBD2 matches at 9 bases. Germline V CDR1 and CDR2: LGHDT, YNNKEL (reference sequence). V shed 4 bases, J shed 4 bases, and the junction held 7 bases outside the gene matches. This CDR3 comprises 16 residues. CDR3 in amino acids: CASSPWTSVGTGELFF. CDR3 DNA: TGTGCCAGCAGCCCGTGGACTAGCGTCGGCACCGGGGAGCTGTTTTTT.

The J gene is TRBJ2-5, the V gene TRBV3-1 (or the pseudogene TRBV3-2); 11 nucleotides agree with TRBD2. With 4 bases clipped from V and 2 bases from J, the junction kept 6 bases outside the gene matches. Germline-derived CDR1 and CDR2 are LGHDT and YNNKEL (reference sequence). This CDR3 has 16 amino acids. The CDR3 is CASSPGTSGYQETQYF. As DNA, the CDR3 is TGTGCCAGCAGCCCTGGGACTAGCGGATATCAAGAGACCCAGTACTTC.

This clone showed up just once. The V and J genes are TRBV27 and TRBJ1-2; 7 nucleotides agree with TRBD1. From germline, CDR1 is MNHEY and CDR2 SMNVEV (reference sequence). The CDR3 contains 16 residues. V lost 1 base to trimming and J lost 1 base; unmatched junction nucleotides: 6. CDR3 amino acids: CASSLFSGQFNYGYTF. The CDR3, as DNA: TGTGCCAGCAGTTTATTCTCGGGACAGTTTAACTATGGCTACACCTTC.

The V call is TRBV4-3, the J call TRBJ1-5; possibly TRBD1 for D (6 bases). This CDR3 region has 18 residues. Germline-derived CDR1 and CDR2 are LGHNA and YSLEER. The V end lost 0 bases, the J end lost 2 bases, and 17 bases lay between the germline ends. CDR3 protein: CASSQDLRGAGGNQPQHF. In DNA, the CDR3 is TGCGCCAGCAGCCAAGATCTAAGGGGGGCTGGGGGCAATCAGCCCCAGCATTTT.

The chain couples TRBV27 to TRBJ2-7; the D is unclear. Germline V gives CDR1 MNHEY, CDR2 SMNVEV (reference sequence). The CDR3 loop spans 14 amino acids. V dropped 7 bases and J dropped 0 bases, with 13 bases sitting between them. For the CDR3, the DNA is TGTGCCAGCACCCCCTATGGCACCTCCTACGAGCAGTACTTC. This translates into CASTPYGTSYEQYF.

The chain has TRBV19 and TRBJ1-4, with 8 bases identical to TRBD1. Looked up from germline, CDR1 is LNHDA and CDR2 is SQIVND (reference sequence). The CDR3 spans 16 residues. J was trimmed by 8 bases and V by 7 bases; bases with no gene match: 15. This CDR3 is CASNPQKPGQEEKLFF. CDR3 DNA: TGTGCCAGTAACCCTCAAAAGCCGGGACAGGAGGAAAAACTGTTTTTT.

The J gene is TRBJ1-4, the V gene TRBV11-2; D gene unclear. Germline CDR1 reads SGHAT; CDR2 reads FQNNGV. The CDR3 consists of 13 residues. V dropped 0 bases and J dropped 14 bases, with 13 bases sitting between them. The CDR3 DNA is TGTGCCAGCAGCTTAGATGTCGCGTGGGGTCTGTTTTTT. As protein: CASSLDVAWGLFF. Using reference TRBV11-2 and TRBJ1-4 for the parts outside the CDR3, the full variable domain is EAGVAQSPRYKIIEKRQSVAFWCNPISGHATLYWYQQILGQGPKLLIQFQNNGVVDDSQLPKDRFSAERLKGVDSTLKIQPAKLEDSAVYLCASSLDVAWGLFFGSGTQLSVL.

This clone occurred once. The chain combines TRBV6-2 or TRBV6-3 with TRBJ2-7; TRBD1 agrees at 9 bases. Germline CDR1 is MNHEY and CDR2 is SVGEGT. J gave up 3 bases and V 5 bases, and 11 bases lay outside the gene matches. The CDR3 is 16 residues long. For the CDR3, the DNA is TGTGCCAGCAGTCCCTCTGCTGGGACAGGGAGCTACGAGCAGTACTTC. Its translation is CASSPSAGTGSYEQYF.

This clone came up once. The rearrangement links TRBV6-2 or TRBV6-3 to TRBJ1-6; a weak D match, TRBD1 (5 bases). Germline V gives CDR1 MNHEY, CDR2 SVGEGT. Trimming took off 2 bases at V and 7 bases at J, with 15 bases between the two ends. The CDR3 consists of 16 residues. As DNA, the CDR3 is TGTGCCAGCAGTTACCGGACACCCCTAGGGAATTCACCCCTCCACTTT. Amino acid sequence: CASSYRTPLGNSPLHF.

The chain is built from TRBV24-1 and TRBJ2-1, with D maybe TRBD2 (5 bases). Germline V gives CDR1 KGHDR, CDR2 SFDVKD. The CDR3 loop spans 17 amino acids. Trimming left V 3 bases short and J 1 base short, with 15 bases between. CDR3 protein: CATSDRPLADSYNEQFF. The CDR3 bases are TGTGCCACCAGTGATCGGCCCCTAGCTGATTCCTACAATGAGCAGTTCTTC.

CDR3 sequence reads: CASSYSPQGPYEQYF. The CDR3 coding sequence is TGTGCCAGCAGTTACTCTCCCCAGGGGCCCTACGAGCAGTACTTC. This chain links TRBV6-5 with TRBJ2-7; TRBD1 might be the D (6 bases). The germline CDR1 and CDR2 sequences are MNHEY and SVGAGI. The V end lost 0 bases, the J end lost 2 bases, and 11 bases lay between the germline ends. This CDR3 has 15 amino acids.

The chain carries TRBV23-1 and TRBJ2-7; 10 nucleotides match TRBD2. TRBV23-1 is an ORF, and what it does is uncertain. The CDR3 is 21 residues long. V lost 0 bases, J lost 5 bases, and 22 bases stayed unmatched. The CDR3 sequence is CASSQSVEILAGGNPGDEQYF. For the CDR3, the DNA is TGCGCCAGCAGTCAATCGGTGGAAATTTTAGCGGGGGGTAATCCAGGCGACGAGCAGTACTTC.

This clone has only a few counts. Here the CDR3 reads CASSHKTSGSSYNEQFF. The CDR3 DNA reads TGTGCCAGCAGCCACAAGACTAGCGGGAGTAGCTACAATGAGCAGTTCTTC. The gene calls are TRBV3-1 (or the pseudogene TRBV3-2) and TRBJ2-1, with 12 bases that match TRBD2. Germline V CDR1 and CDR2: LGHDT, YNNKEL (reference sequence). V trimming: 3 bases; J trimming: 3 bases; junction bases outside the gene matches: 6. This CDR3 spans 17 amino acids.

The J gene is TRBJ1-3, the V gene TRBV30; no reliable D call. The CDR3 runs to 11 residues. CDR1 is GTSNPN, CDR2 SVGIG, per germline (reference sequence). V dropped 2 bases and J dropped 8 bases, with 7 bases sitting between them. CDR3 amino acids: CAWSTLDTIYF. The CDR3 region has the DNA TGTGCCTGGAGTACCTTAGACACCATATATTTT. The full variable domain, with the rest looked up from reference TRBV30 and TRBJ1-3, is SQTIHQWPATLVQPVGSPLSLECTVEGTSNPNLYWYRQAAGRGLQLLFYSVGIGQISSEVPQNLSASRPQDRQFILSSKKLLLSDSGFYLCAWSTLDTIYFGEGSWLTVV.

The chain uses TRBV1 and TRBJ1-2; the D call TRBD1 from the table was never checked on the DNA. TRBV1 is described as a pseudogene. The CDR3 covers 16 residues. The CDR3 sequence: CTSSQDISDRNYGYTF. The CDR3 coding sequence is TGCACCAGCAGCCAAGACATTAGCGACAGGAACTATGGCTACACCTTC.

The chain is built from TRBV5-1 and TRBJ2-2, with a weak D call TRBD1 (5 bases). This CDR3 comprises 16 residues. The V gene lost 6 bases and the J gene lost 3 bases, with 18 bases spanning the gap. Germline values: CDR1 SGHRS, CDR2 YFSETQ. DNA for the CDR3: TGCGCCAGCAAACCTATGGGCAGGGTGGACACCGGGGAGCTGTTTTTT. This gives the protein CASKPMGRVDTGELFF.

In DNA, the CDR3 is TGTGCCAGCTCATCCGGGACGGTGAACACTGAAGCTTTCTTT. Translating it yields CASSSGTVNTEAFF. The chain employs TRBV18 and TRBJ1-1; a weak D match, TRBD1 (5 bases). The ends were cut back, 5 bases at V and 0 bases at J, with 10 bases in the middle. CDR1 and CDR2 from the germline V gene are KGHSH and LQKENI. The CDR3 has 14 residues.

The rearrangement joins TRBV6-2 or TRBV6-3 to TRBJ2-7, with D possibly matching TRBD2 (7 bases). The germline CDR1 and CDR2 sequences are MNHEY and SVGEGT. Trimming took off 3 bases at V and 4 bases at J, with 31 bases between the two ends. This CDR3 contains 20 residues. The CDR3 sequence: CASSYPRKGGTTNRVYEQYF. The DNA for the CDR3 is TGTGCCAGCAGTTATCCTCGGAAGGGGGGGACTACCAATAGAGTGTACGAGCAGTACTTC.